Below, 21 T cell receptor beta chains from the same sample are listed, as sequenced in a study of T cell responses to AZD1222 COVID-19 vaccine. The method was immunoSEQ multiplex PCR; TCRdb's version includes in-frame clones alone and lacks a portion of them. The repertoire holds about 130,000 clones, with about 90% as singletons. The specimen was peripheral blood, collected on day 0 of AZD1222 vaccination. These receptors were taken from an adult in good health.

The gene calls are TRBV19 and TRBJ1-2; 7 nucleotides align to TRBD1. Trimming took 8 bases from V and 3 from J; bases not matched to a gene: 9. This CDR3 comprises 14 residues. CDR1 is LNHDA and CDR2 is SQIVND in the germline V gene (reference sequence). The CDR3 spells CASHLTGPYYGYTF. In DNA, the CDR3 is TGTGCCAGTCACCTGACAGGGCCGTACTATGGCTACACCTTC.

This clone was seen once. The CDR3, as DNA: TGTGCCACCAGCAGAGATATACGGGCGGAGGGGCAGTACTTC. Translation gives CATSRDIRAEGQYF. This chain links TRBV15 with TRBJ2-4; a possible D gene is TRBD2 (6 bases). Trimming left V 0 bases short and J 13 bases short, with 16 bases between. The CDR3 extends over 14 amino acids. In germline, CDR1 is LNHNV, CDR2 YYDKDF (reference sequence).

The chain couples TRBV6-2 or TRBV6-3 to TRBJ1-1, with 8 positions matching TRBD1. Germline CDR1 and CDR2: MNHEY and SVGEGT. After removal of 2 bases from V and 3 bases from J, the junction contained 2 bases not matched to a gene. The length of the CDR3 is 14 residues. CDR3 nucleotides: TGTGCCAGCAGTTACAGACAGGGGTACACTGAAGCTTTCTTT. Its protein is CASSYRQGYTEAFF.

The chain links TRBV5-1 to TRBJ2-1; a possible D gene is TRBD1 (5 bases). Germline-derived CDR1 and CDR2 are SGHRS and YFSETQ. The CDR3 covers 17 residues. With 0 bases removed from V and 4 bases from J, the gap between germline ends came to 17 bases. CDR3 nucleotides: TGCGCCAGCAGCTTGGTTAGGGGCAGGGTGGGATACAATGAGCAGTTCTTC. Amino acid sequence: CASSLVRGRVGYNEQFF. Combining the CDR3 with reference TRBV5-1 and TRBJ2-1 gives the whole variable domain KAGVTQTPRYLIKTRGQQVTLSCSPISGHRSVSWYQQTPGQGLQFLFEYFSETQRNKGNFPGRFSGRQFSNSRSEMNVSTLELGDSALYLCASSLVRGRVGYNEQFFGPGTRLTVL.

The chain recombines TRBV7-6 with TRBJ1-5; TRBD1 is a possible D gene (5 bases). The V end lost 1 base, the J end lost 6 bases, and 13 bases lay between the germline ends. CDR3 length: 15 amino acids. CDR1 is SGHVS, CDR2 FNYEAQ, per germline. CDR3 in amino acids: CASSLEWGGTQPQHF. The CDR3 bases are TGTGCCAGCAGCTTAGAGTGGGGAGGGACTCAGCCCCAGCATTTT.

V gene TRBV7-9 combines with J gene TRBJ1-4; D is perhaps TRBD1 (5 bases). Germline values: CDR1 SEHNR, CDR2 FQNEAQ (reference sequence). The CDR3 contains 15 residues. V was shortened by 4 bases and J by 8 bases, with 17 bases between the two germline ends. The DNA of the CDR3 is TGTGCCAGCAGCTCACCGGGACCCGACCCCGAAAAACTGTTTTTT. Protein product: CASSSPGPDPEKLFF. Full variable domain (outside the CDR3, taken from reference TRBV7-9 and TRBJ1-4): DTGVSQNPRHKITKRGQNVTFRCDPISEHNRLYWYRQTLGQGPEFLTYFQNEAQLEKSRLLSDRFSAERPKGSFSTLEIQRTEQGDSAMYLCASSSPGPDPEKLFFGSGTQLSVL.

The V call is TRBV4-3, the J call TRBJ1-4; a weak D match, TRBD1 (5 bases). CDR1 LGHNA and CDR2 YSLEER come from the germline V gene. The V end lost 5 bases, the J end lost 7 bases, and 23 bases lay between the germline ends. CDR3 size: 17 residues. The CDR3 DNA follows: TGCGCCAGCAGCGCGGGCGTTGGTACAGGAGGTATTGAAAAACTGTTTTTT. Protein sequence: CASSAGVGTGGIEKLFF.

The rearrangement joins TRBV4-1 to TRBJ2-2; 12 bases map to TRBD2. J lost 3 bases, V lost 0 bases, and 8 bases had no gene match. The germline V gene encodes CDR1 MGHRA and CDR2 YSYEKL. This CDR3 has 19 residues. For the CDR3, the DNA is TGCGCCAGCAGCCAAGATCGGGCTAGCGGGGGGGGTGACACCGGGGAGCTGTTTTTT. Translation: CASSQDRASGGGDTGELFF.

The CDR3 reads CASSGQGRGANVLTF. The CDR3 nucleotides read TGTGCCAGCAGCGGACAGGGGCGTGGGGCCAACGTCCTGACTTTC. V gene TRBV7-9 combines with J gene TRBJ2-6, with TRBD1 matching 9 bases. The CDR3 extends over 15 amino acids. V was clipped by 5 bases and J by 3 bases; unmatched bases: 2. Germline V CDR1 and CDR2: SEHNR, FQNEAQ (reference sequence).

V usage is TRBV29-1 and J usage is TRBJ1-2, with a tentative D call TRBD1 (6 bases). V lost 8 bases and J 4 bases, leaving 14 bases between the germline ends. Germline V gene sequence: CDR1 SQVTM, CDR2 ANQGSEA. This CDR3 contains 12 residues. CDR3 sequence: CSIQGFRYGYTF. CDR3 DNA sequence: TGCAGCATTCAGGGGTTTCGCTATGGCTACACCTTC.

This clone is a singleton in its sample. The chain couples TRBV19 to TRBJ1-4, with a weak D call TRBD1 (5 bases). The germline gives CDR1 LNHDA, CDR2 SQIVND (reference sequence). The V and J ends lost 7 bases and 3 bases respectively, with 18 bases between them. CDR3 size: 16 residues. The CDR3 region is CASNPGGRTSNEKLFF. DNA for the CDR3: TGTGCCAGTAATCCTGGGGGGAGGACTTCTAATGAAAAACTGTTTTTT.

J is TRBJ1-5 and V is TRBV18; 10 nucleotides align to TRBD1. CDR3 length: 17 amino acids. Germline CDR1 KGHSH, CDR2 LQKENI. V was pared by 6 bases and J by 5 bases, with 13 bases of the junction left unmatched. Here the CDR3 reads CASSDRGGTSGDQPQHF. The DNA of the CDR3 is TGTGCCAGCTCGGACAGGGGGGGTACGTCTGGAGATCAGCCCCAGCATTTT.

The gene calls are TRBV7-8 and TRBJ1-1; 9 nucleotides match TRBD1. The CDR3 length is 16 residues. Germline V gene lookup returns CDR1 SGHVS and CDR2 FQNEAQ. V was pared by 3 bases and J by 1 base, with 6 bases of the junction left unmatched. The CDR3: CASSFNVDRGNTEAFF. The DNA for the CDR3 is TGTGCCAGCAGCTTCAACGTGGACAGGGGGAACACTGAAGCTTTCTTT.

For the CDR3, the DNA is TGTGCTAGTGGTCCCCTGATGGATGGGGAGGTCTCCTACAATGAGCAGTTCTTC. Translation gives CASGPLMDGEVSYNEQFF. The J gene is TRBJ2-1, the V gene TRBV12-5; a possible D gene is TRBD2 (6 bases). V lost 5 bases and J 0 bases, leaving 20 bases between the germline ends. From germline, CDR1 is LGHNT and CDR2 FRNRAP. The length of the CDR3 is 18 residues. The full variable domain, rest sourced from reference TRBV12-5 and TRBJ2-1, is DARVTQTPRHKVTEMGQEVTMRCQPILGHNTVFWYRQTMMQGLELLAYFRNRAPLDDSGMPKDRFSAEMPDATLATLKIQPSEPRDSAVYFCASGPLMDGEVSYNEQFFGPGTRLTVL.

V gene TRBV2 combines with J gene TRBJ1-1; D ambiguous. This CDR3 is 14 amino acids long. V lost 3 bases to trimming and J lost 2 bases, with 10 bases between them. CDR1 is SNHLY, CDR2 FYNNEI, per germline. CDR3: CASSEGGANTEAFF. CDR3 nucleotide sequence: TGTGCCAGCAGTGAGGGAGGAGCTAACACTGAAGCTTTCTTT.

The V gene is TRBV11-3, the J gene TRBJ1-1; D gene uncertain. V dropped 1 base and J dropped 1 base, with 4 bases sitting between them. This CDR3 comprises 13 residues. Per germline, CDR1 SGHNT and CDR2 YENEEA. CDR3 DNA: TGTGCCAGCAGCTTAGGACCGAACACTGAAGCTTTCTTT. It encodes CASSLGPNTEAFF.

The V gene is TRBV6-6, the J gene TRBJ2-5; D may be TRBD1 (5 bases). In germline, CDR1 is MNHNY, CDR2 SVGAGI (reference sequence). The V end lost 5 bases, the J end lost 1 base, and 8 bases lay between the germline ends. The CDR3 runs 13 residues. The CDR3 sequence is CASSAGFQETQYF. The CDR3 DNA follows: TGTGCCAGCAGTGCAGGGTTCCAAGAGACCCAGTACTTC.

The chain carries TRBV4-1 and TRBJ1-4; D ambiguous. With 1 base removed from V and 1 base from J, the gap between germline ends came to 4 bases. CDR3 length: 14 amino acids. Germline-derived CDR1 and CDR2 are MGHRA and YSYEKL. CDR3 nucleotides: TGCGCCAGCAGCCAAGGAAGAACTAATGAAAAACTGTTTTTT. It yields the protein CASSQGRTNEKLFF.

The chain couples TRBV3-1 (or the pseudogene TRBV3-2) to TRBJ1-2; D is ambiguous. V lost 7 bases and J lost 5, with 11 bases in between. From germline, CDR1 is LGHDT and CDR2 YNNKEL (reference sequence). This CDR3 spans 12 amino acids. The CDR3 coding sequence is TGTGCCAGCACCTTCGGACGGTATGGCTACACCTTC. Translated, it gives CASTFGRYGYTF.

The chain recombines TRBV7-2 with TRBJ1-1, with D maybe TRBD1 (6 bases). The V end lost 3 bases, the J end lost 5 bases, and 13 bases lay between the germline ends. The CDR3 extends over 14 amino acids. Germline V gene lookup returns CDR1 SGHTA and CDR2 FQGNSA. CDR3 DNA: TGTGCCAGCAGCTTGGGGCAGGGGTGGACTGAAGCTTTCTTT. Amino acid sequence: CASSLGQGWTEAFF.

CDR3 DNA sequence: TGTGCCAGCAGTTACGACGGGAATAGCAATCAGCCCCAGCATTTT. Protein product: CASSYDGNSNQPQHF. This chain connects TRBV6-6 to TRBJ1-5; D ambiguous. The V gene's germline CDR1 is MNHNY and CDR2 SVGAGI (reference sequence). This CDR3 is built from 15 residues. Trimming cost V 2 bases and J 0 bases, with 8 bases left between them.